The 18 T cell receptor beta chains given below trace back to one sample, sequenced in a study of T cell repertoires in cytomegalovirus infection. Their target antigens are unknown. Using its own MiXCR run on the reads, TCRdb lists one record per CDR3 protein. This table has about 85,000 distinct CDR3 sequences, 45% to 55% appearing once. Here the sequenced sample was CD8+ T cells from cultured PBMCs, taken from culture after CMV antigen stimulation. These receptors all come from a human donor in good health (CMV status not recorded). Some clones in this sample may be carry-over from other donors' samples.

V usage is TRBV20-1 and J usage is TRBJ1-4; D might be TRBD1 (5 bases). CDR1 is DFQATT and CDR2 is SNEGSKA in the germline V gene (reference sequence). The CDR3 length is 12 residues. V was clipped by 6 bases and J by 7 bases, with 12 bases between them. The CDR3 sequence is CSASDSFEKLFF. In nucleotides, the CDR3 is TGCAGTGCCAGTGACAGTTTTGAAAAACTGTTTTTT.

This clonotype turned up a few times. The CDR3 nucleotides are TGTGCCAGCAGCTTCACCAACACTGAAGCTTTCTTT. This codes for CASSFTNTEAFF. The chain combines TRBV7-9 with TRBJ1-1; no definite D call. Deletions cut 3 bases from V and 2 bases from J, with 4 bases between. The CDR3 totals 12 residues. Germline values: CDR1 SEHNR, CDR2 FQNEAQ (reference sequence).

The V call is TRBV12-5, the J call TRBJ1-1; 7 bases align to TRBD1. The CDR3 sequence is 15 residues long. In germline, CDR1 is LGHNT, CDR2 FRNRAP. V lost 5 bases and J lost 4; bases outside the gene matches: 10. CDR3 sequence: CASGTYTGAATEAFF. The DNA for the CDR3 is TGTGCTAGTGGTACGTACACAGGGGCGGCCACTGAAGCTTTCTTT.

This clonotype came up a few times. The genes are TRBV4-2 and TRBJ1-5, with D perhaps matching TRBD1 (5 bases). The germline CDR1 and CDR2 sequences are LGHNA and YNFKEQ. V lost 0 bases, J lost 0 bases, and 12 bases lay in between. The CDR3 spans 17 residues. The CDR3 protein is CASSQDWDRFSNQPQHF. The CDR3 coding sequence is TGTGCCAGCAGCCAAGATTGGGACCGTTTTAGCAATCAGCCCCAGCATTTT.

The chain uses TRBV13 and TRBJ2-4, with D unclear. V lost 3 bases, J lost 0 bases, and 9 bases lay in between. Germline CDR1 and CDR2: PRHDT and FYEKMQ (reference sequence). CDR3 size: 15 residues. CDR3 amino acids: CASSLGAIAKNIQYF. The CDR3 DNA follows: TGTGCCAGCAGCTTGGGCGCGATAGCCAAAAACATTCAGTACTTC.

There are a few counts of this clonotype. The chain employs TRBV7-9 and TRBJ2-1, with 10 bases lining up with TRBD1. J lost 6 bases, V lost 10 bases, and 6 bases had no gene match. Germline V gives CDR1 SEHNR, CDR2 FQNEAQ (reference sequence). This CDR3 has 13 amino acids. CDR3 nucleotides: TGTGCCATCGATCGGGACAGGGGCAATGAGCAGTTCTTC. Translated: CAIDRDRGNEQFF.

This clonotype has a handful of counts. The chain has TRBV7-6 and TRBJ2-6, with a tentative D call TRBD1 (6 bases). The ends were cut back, 8 bases at V and 11 bases at J, with 19 bases in the middle. The CDR3 runs 14 residues. Germline CDR1 reads SGHVS; CDR2 reads FNYEAQ. The CDR3 bases are TGTGCCAGCCTAGAAGAGGACAGAGAAGACGTCCTGACTTTC. Protein sequence: CASLEEDREDVLTF.

This clonotype has just one count. Mismatch with germline at one junction end may stem from a read error. The rearrangement links TRBV5-3 to TRBJ1-1; weak D call: TRBD1 (5 bases). TRBV5-3 is annotated as an ORF whose role is uncertain. This CDR3 spans 14 amino acids. This chain's CDR3 is CASSLTTGLAEAFF. In nucleotides, the CDR3 is TGTGCCAGCAGCTTGACTACGGGGCTGGCTGAAGCTTTCTTT.

This chain's CDR3 is CASSSTYRLHSYEQYF. CDR3 DNA: TGTGCCAGCAGCTCAACCTATCGACTCCACTCCTACGAGCAGTACTTC. This chain connects TRBV6-6 to TRBJ2-7; D gene uncertain. Per the germline V gene, CDR1 is MNHNY and CDR2 is SVGAGI (reference sequence). V was clipped by 6 bases and J by 0 bases, with 18 bases between them. The CDR3 covers 16 residues.

The chain combines TRBV30 with TRBJ1-2; 7 nucleotides align to TRBD1. CDR1 and CDR2 from the germline V gene are GTSNPN and SVGIG (reference sequence). The CDR3 sequence is 13 residues long. The V segment lost 5 bases and the J segment 7 bases; nucleotides outside the gene matches: 10. CDR3 in amino acids: CAWCDREEGGYTF. The CDR3 bases are TGTGCCTGGTGTGACAGGGAGGAGGGTGGCTACACCTTC.

This clonotype showed up just a few times. The chain has TRBV12-3 or TRBV12-4 and TRBJ1-5, with no clear D. This CDR3 has 15 residues. V gave up 4 bases and J gave up 2 bases, with 12 bases separating them. The CDR3 loop reads CASSSLFEGNQPQHF. The CDR3 bases are TGTGCCAGCAGTTCCTTGTTCGAAGGCAATCAGCCCCAGCATTTT.

This clonotype has just a few counts. V is TRBV5-5 and J is TRBJ2-6; 9 nucleotides match TRBD1. CDR1 and CDR2 from the germline V gene are SGHKS and YYEKEE (reference sequence). The CDR3 has 17 residues. V lost 3 bases and J lost 3; bases outside the gene matches: 7. This CDR3 is CASSWGQGRGGANVLTF. Here the CDR3 DNA reads TGTGCCAGCAGCTGGGGACAGGGTAGGGGTGGGGCCAACGTCCTGACTTTC.

The gene calls are TRBV6-1 and TRBJ2-1; no reliable D call. V was shortened by 5 bases and J by 10 bases, with 12 bases between the two germline ends. Germline CDR1 MNHNS, CDR2 SASEGT. The CDR3 is made up of 12 amino acids. CDR3 amino acids: CASSYSKEEQFF. The CDR3 region has the DNA TGTGCCAGCAGTTACTCTAAGGAGGAGCAGTTCTTC.

The chain joins TRBV15 to TRBJ1-5; D is unclear. Trimming shortened V by 3 bases and J by 0 bases, and 9 bases separated the two germline ends. The CDR3 has 15 residues. CDR1 is LNHNV and CDR2 is YYDKDF in the germline V gene (reference sequence). This CDR3 is CATSRGRDSNQPQHF. CDR3 nucleotide sequence: TGTGCCACCAGCAGGGGTAGGGATAGCAATCAGCCCCAGCATTTT.

This clonotype was picked up many times. The chain carries TRBV7-2 and TRBJ2-1; 10 nucleotides agree with TRBD2. CDR1 and CDR2 from the germline V gene are SGHTA and FQGNSA. The CDR3 consists of 17 residues. J lost 4 bases, V lost 2 bases, and 8 bases had no gene match. The CDR3 reads CASSLTTGLARYNEQFF. DNA of the CDR3: TGTGCCAGCAGCTTAACAACGGGACTAGCGAGATACAATGAGCAGTTCTTC.

There are a few counts of this clonotype. The chain couples TRBV7-3 to TRBJ2-3, with D possibly matching TRBD2 (6 bases). The V and J ends lost 8 bases and 5 bases respectively, with 17 bases between them. This CDR3 comprises 14 residues. CDR1 SGHTA and CDR2 FQGTGA come from the germline V gene. The CDR3 spells CASGTGVVGDTQYF. In DNA, the CDR3 is TGTGCCAGCGGGACGGGAGTCGTTGGAGATACGCAGTATTTT.

This clonotype has more than one count but fewer than ten. This chain joins TRBV6-2 or TRBV6-3 and TRBJ2-4; TRBD1 matches at 10 bases. The CDR3 contains 14 residues. J lost 11 bases, V lost 2 bases, and 6 bases had no gene match. Germline V CDR1 and CDR2: MNHEY, SVGEGT. The CDR3 coding sequence is TGTGCCAGCAGTTACGGGACAGGGGAGAATTTTCAGTACTTC. Protein product: CASSYGTGENFQYF.

This clonotype was seen a few times. The gene calls are TRBV19 and TRBJ2-6, with D perhaps matching TRBD1 (6 bases). CDR1 is LNHDA and CDR2 is SQIVND in the germline V gene (reference sequence). CDR3 size: 16 residues. The germline V and J ends were trimmed by 4 bases and 4 bases, with 14 bases remaining between them. DNA for the CDR3: TGTGCCAGTAGTACCCCTACAGGGCACGGGGCCAACGTCCTGACTTTC. Its protein is CASSTPTGHGANVLTF.